Listed below are T cell receptor beta chains from one sample, sequenced in a study of cytomegalovirus exposure and HLA in healthy donors. Data came from immunoSEQ multiplex PCR; TCRdb stores just in-frame clones and leaves some out. The data show about 160,000 clones, 75% to 80% seen once. The sequenced sample consisted of PBMCs. These receptors were obtained from a woman between 45 and 60 years old in good health and CMV-seropositive. Both conserved end residues are part of each CDR3. The D gene is left open where the match is weak. A row's size may be missing; if present it is once, few, many or a size class.

cdr3_aa | cdr3_nt | d_call | clone_size | j_call | v_call
CASSPRTGGYYGYTF | TGTGCCAGCAGTCCACGGACTGGGGGCTACTATGGCTACACCTTC | - | - | TRBJ1-2 | TRBV6-5
CASSEARDRGYQETQYF | TGTGCCAGCAGTGAAGCGCGGGACAGGGGGTACCAAGAGACCCAGTACTTC | TRBD1 | few | TRBJ2-5 | TRBV2
CASSSGLTYTF | TGTGCCAGCAGTTCCGGACTGACATACACCTTC | - | - | TRBJ1-2 | TRBV27
CASSDRMIEKLFF | TGTGCCAGCAGTGACAGAATGATTGAAAAACTGTTTTTT | - | - | TRBJ1-4 | TRBV2
CSVVFYGRLAGDYEQYF | TGCAGCGTTGTATTTTATGGTCGGCTAGCGGGGGACTACGAGCAGTACTTC | TRBD2 | - | TRBJ2-7 | TRBV29-1
CASSFSRGSDGYTF | TGTGCCAGCAGTTTTTCACGGGGGTCCGATGGCTACACCTTC | - | - | TRBJ1-2 | TRBV6-6
CATQRGGQGTENEQFF | TGTGCTACCCAACGGGGAGGACAGGGGACGGAAAATGAGCAGTTCTTC | TRBD1 | - | TRBJ2-1 | TRBV12-5
CASSDLAGGEAFF | TGCGCCAGCAGTGACCTGGCAGGGGGTGAAGCTTTCTTT | TRBD1 | few | TRBJ1-1 | TRBV10-1
CASSLQLEETQYF | TGTGCCAGCAGTTTACAGCTAGAAGAGACCCAGTACTTC | - | - | TRBJ2-5 | TRBV28
CASRLAWVIVEGHQPQHF | TGTGCCAGCAGACTCGCTTGGGTCATAGTGGAGGGGCATCAGCCCCAGCATTTT | - | - | TRBJ1-5 | TRBV5-5
CSVNTGGNTDTQYF | TGCAGCGTAAATACAGGGGGGAACACAGATACGCAGTATTTT | TRBD1 | - | TRBJ2-3 | TRBV29-1
CASSFSSYEQYF | TGTGCCAGCAGCTTTTCCAGCTACGAGCAGTACTTC | - | - | TRBJ2-7 | TRBV7-9
CASSFEGQGGGYTF | TGTGCCAGCAGCTTCGAAGGACAGGGCGGAGGCTACACCTTC | TRBD1 | - | TRBJ1-2 | TRBV7-9
CASSARIRNFINQPQHF | TGTGCCAGCAGTGCCCGGATCAGGAACTTCATCAATCAGCCCCAGCATTTT | - | - | TRBJ1-5 | TRBV6-1
CASSRIGGYEQYF | TGTGCCAGCAGCCGGATCGGGGGTTACGAGCAGTACTTC | - | - | TRBJ2-7 | TRBV6-5
CATRGTGWGNQPQHF | TGTGCCACCCGAGGAACAGGCTGGGGCAATCAGCCCCAGCATTTT | - | - | TRBJ1-5 | TRBV10-3
CAAGARDSYEQYF | TGTGCCGCAGGGGCCAGAGACTCCTACGAGCAGTACTTC | - | few | TRBJ2-7 | TRBV7-9
CASTSTIEQFF | TGTGCCAGCACCAGCACTATTGAGCAGTTCTTC | - | few | TRBJ2-1 | TRBV7-2
CASSPDRAEQYF | TGTGCCAGCTCACCAGACAGGGCCGAGCAGTACTTC | TRBD1 | - | TRBJ2-7 | TRBV18
CASSMRVSGTDTQYF | TGTGCCAGTAGTATGAGAGTCTCTGGCACAGATACGCAGTATTTT | - | once | TRBJ2-3 | TRBV19
CASSSATLSSYEQYF | TGTGCCAGCAGTTCTGCGACACTGAGCTCCTACGAGCAGTACTTC | - | few | TRBJ2-7 | TRBV6-5
CASRARPSESFF | TGTGCCAGTAGGGCTAGACCTTCCGAATCTTTCTTT | - | - | TRBJ1-1 | TRBV19
CASSVDFHLDTQYF | TGTGCCAGCAGCGTAGACTTTCATTTAGATACGCAGTATTTT | - | - | TRBJ2-3 | TRBV9
CATWDILNEKLFF | TGTGCCACCTGGGACATACTCAATGAAAAACTGTTTTTT | - | - | TRBJ1-4 | TRBV7-2
CASSLGLGRARDRPAAEAFF | TGCGCCAGCAGCTTGGGCCTCGGGAGGGCTCGGGACCGACCAGCGGCTGAAGCTTTCTTT | - | - | TRBJ1-1 | TRBV5-1
CASSLAGPYSNQPQHF | TGTGCCAGCAGTTTGGCAGGGCCTTATAGCAATCAGCCCCAGCATTTT | - | - | TRBJ1-5 | TRBV27